This TCR beta chain derives from a study of cytomegalovirus exposure and HLA in healthy donors (dated by TCRdb to between 2016 and 2019). Study-level background: According to an earlier analysis of a few hundred of the donors, about 179 million T cells yielded some 110 million unique TCR beta sequences and approximately 300 Gb of sequence data. About 280 gigabases of sequencing data and approximately 93 million unique TCR sequences were included in an early release covering over 600 HLA-typed donors. Of the 350 to 450 genotyped donors, around 81% fell in the genetic ancestry cluster associated with self-reported Caucasian donors. The aim of the study was to test whether cataloging public T cell receptors could identify signatures of past pathogen exposure. The study profiled the T cell repertoires of about 720 subjects by immunosequencing and related them to cytomegalovirus serostatus. A separate validation cohort of 90 to 150 different subjects was used in addition to the 666-subject first cohort. To predict cytomegalovirus infection status, the study combined high-throughput TCR immunosequencing, statistical association of individual TCRs with disease status, and machine learning. To study patterns of TCR occurrence, a later analysis re-analyzed previously published TCR beta repertoires from 666 donors and added high-resolution HLA genotyping. Rather than drawing on any new phenotypic data, the later analysis identified candidate immune exposures from TCR beta sequences and the way those sequences occurred across donors. An earlier analysis of some 500 of the donors applied high-throughput TCR beta sequencing to assess whether each TCR beta V gene segment acted as functional or pseudogenic. Donor age, sex, ethnicity and CMV serostatus were compiled together with the repertoire data. In a later genetic analysis, genome-wide SNP genotypes for about 65% of the 666 donors were used, and that subset was treated as a discovery cohort. All discovery cohort repertoires had been generated on a single sequencing platform. Class I and class II HLA loci were covered by the typing at four-digit resolution. Typing coverage differed by locus: A, B, C, DRB1 and DQB1 were typed in about 620-630 donors, DQA1 in about 560, DPA1 in some 600, and DPB1 in just under 490. Roughly five DR-DQ haplotypes were handled as single units for association and clustering because linkage in the cohort was strong. Among a few hundred genotyped donors of the cohort, an average of approximately 240,000 unique TCR beta nucleotide sequences were sequenced per donor, around 20% of them non-productive.

The library was built by means of the immunoSEQ multiplex PCR assay. A mixture of 60 forward primers for TCR Vbeta segments and 13 reverse primers for TCR Jbeta segments was used in the multiplex PCR. A multiplex PCR assay on genomic DNA amplified the CDR3 region of rearranged TCR beta genes. Amplified TCR beta libraries were sequenced as 87-base-pair reads on the Illumina HiSeq System. For the original study's pipeline: A later analysis tallied around 82 million unique TCR beta chains across the 666 repertoires, and approximately 11 million of those chains were shared by two or more donors. Raw reads were error-corrected and collapsed into unique sequences by a nearest-neighbor algorithm in which closely related sequences were merged to remove PCR and sequencing errors. Alignment of CDR3 sequences to IMGT reference sequences was used to assign V, D and J gene segments. Each retained sequence needed at least a six-nucleotide match to both a V gene segment and a J gene segment. A rearrangement was called productive if the CDR3 had no stop codons and remained in frame with V and J, and every other rearrangement was called non-productive. CDR3 was defined by IMGT convention, running from the second conserved V-encoded cysteine to the conserved J-encoded phenylalanine. Sequences without an unambiguous match to a single V gene segment were excluded from the earlier analysis of 450 to 650 of the donors. In an earlier analysis of approximately 590 of the donors, V segments were called functional above 56.7% productive rearrangements and were called segregating when the between-donor standard deviation exceeded 5%. A statistical classification framework was built to diagnose cytomegalovirus status from the catalog of TCR beta chain sequences. V and J gene assignment, in a later analysis, came from comparing TCR nucleotide sequences with IMGT/GENE-DB human TR gene sequences. A later analysis assigned CDR3 sequences and most-parsimonious VDJ recombination scenarios with the TCRdist pipeline. In a later analysis, each TCR beta chain was defined by its CDR3 amino acid sequence together with its V-gene family, and reads lacking a unique V-gene family were excluded. In a later analysis, nearly 600 highly shared, low-generation-probability nucleotide sequences were removed to address suspected cross-contamination and a sequencing artifact. In a later analysis, a clonal expansion index was calculated for each public chain from normalized within-repertoire ranks of inferred template counts. A later analysis computed generation probabilities with a VDJ recombination model fitted to out-of-frame rearrangements, and checked the results against IGoR. In a later analysis, hypergeometric tests were used to score TCR-TCR, TCR-HLA and TCR-CMV co-occurrence, with a repertoire-size bias correction applied to TCR pairs. To estimate false discovery rates, a later analysis permuted the HLA or CMV assignments 20 times. In a later analysis, co-occurring TCRs were grouped using DBSCAN, and TCRdist sequence similarity was added for clustering within HLA-allele-positive subsets. Repertoires with fewer than 30,000 or more than 120,000 public chains were left out of co-occurrence clustering, as were roughly five repertoires with anomalous nucleotide sharing. This immuneACCESS table, as held by TCRdb, lists in-frame sequences with V and J called but not all clones. Of the missing ones, under half trace to an unresolved V gene in checked studies; the others have no known cause. The V and J calls and clone size are taken from that table; D and trimming were inferred from the DNA. This sample gives about 200,000 clones in total; 12% of them show up just once. The top ten clonotypes cover about 8% of the sample.

General findings and caveats noted by the study authors: Some IMGT-functional V segments, including TRBV6-2 and TRBV6-3, could not be distinguished by the 87-base-pair reads and were therefore excluded. Sequencing depth was assumed to be roughly uniform across donors in the presence/absence analyses, though that assumption may not hold. V-gene and J-gene trimming of TCR beta chains was associated with a missense DCLRE1C variant in a later genetic analysis, and the association was replicated in an independent cohort. A total of 164 TCR beta chains were listed by the study as associated with cytomegalovirus. In a later analysis, the rate of TCR association differed among HLA loci, with DRB1 alleles having the most associated TCRs and HLA-C alleles having the fewest. The classifier was reported to diagnose cytomegalovirus status with high specificity and sensitivity in both the original and validation cohorts. Because counts were too low, some 17 rarely observed V segments, including chromosome 9 orphons, were excluded from the earlier analysis of around 640 of the donors. A further reported finding was that TCR beta sequences accurately predicted the HLA-A and HLA-B alleles for most subjects in the first cohort. Most TCR sequences were seen in very few donors, while some public TCRs were found in many individuals. Specific HLA alleles were associated with around 18,000 TCR beta sequences at a false discovery rate of 0.05 in a later analysis. HLA typing was unavailable for some donors at each locus, so association tests used only the typed subset. In vitro tests confirmed that a few of the cytomegalovirus-associated TCR beta chains recognize cytomegalovirus antigens. A group of highly shared sequence variants was considered likely to be a technical artifact of the sequencing pipeline. CMV serostatus was the only immune exposure information available for the cohort. A later analysis found that most CMV-associated TCR beta chains appeared HLA-restricted, with HLA associations seemingly driven largely by CMV exposure. This cohort had only TCR beta chains sequenced, and the lack of alpha or paired-chain data limited which features could be detected. Compared with equally common non-associated chains, HLA-associated TCR beta chains in a later analysis were more clonally expanded and had lower generation probabilities. According to a later genetic analysis, donors in an Asian-associated ancestry cluster had fewer N-insertions in productive TCRs than the roughly 700-donor mean. A later analysis reported that several top co-occurrence clusters appeared linked to parvovirus B19, influenza, CMV and Epstein-Barr virus. Linkage disequilibrium might explain the correlated functional status among segregating V segments, but an unknown experimental factor could not be ruled out. Broadly in line with IMGT annotations, most TCR beta V segments showed up in productive rearrangements about 87% or about 30% of the time in an earlier analysis of around 600 of the donors. Assigning TCR associations to individual alleles was difficult when HLA alleles, especially DR and DQ, strongly co-occurred. It was suggested by the authors that the approach could potentially be generalized to other disease states and immunological phenotypes.

Trimming at the junction amounts to 2 bases on V and 9 bases on J, and the germline ends lie 11 bases apart. Via the germline V gene, CDR1 is SGHTA and CDR2 FQGNSA. The CDR3 starts with the cysteine, ends with the phenylalanine, and has 13 residues. The DNA shown is the 39-base CDR3, in frame from base 1. The cohort consisted of 600 or so healthy bone marrow donors. At the time of sampling, all cohort members were nominally healthy, though unrecorded immune exposures were likely present. The donor was CMV seropositive and was included in the group of 300 or so seropositive cohort members. A peripheral blood sample was collected from each donor, and TCR beta sequencing was performed on peripheral blood mononuclear cells. Genomic DNA extraction from the blood cell samples was performed with the Qiagen DNeasy Blood Extraction Kit. Comment on this clone: There is no known antigen for this receptor. No much larger clone exists at a distance of one base, and base qualities are not known.

The sequence was collected from a middle-aged man in good health and CMV-seropositive. Recombination linked TRBV7-2 to TRBJ2-1; the D region possibly corresponds to TRBD2 (5 bases align). Sequencing was performed on PBMCs. The sequence in DNA is TGTGCCAGCAGCTTAATACGGGAACGTGAGCAGTTCTTC. This codes for CASSLIREREQFF.